These 11 T cell receptor beta chains came from one sample sequenced in a study of vaccination effects on CD4 cells after COVID-19 (dated by TCRdb to the early 2020s). These receptors have no identified antigens. After approximately 11 days of culture, CD4+ T cells were isolated with the EasySep CD4+ T cell isolation kit. Participants received two doses of either the BNT162b2 or the mRNA-1273 mRNA SARS-CoV-2 vaccine. The library was made by the immunoSEQ multiplex PCR assay. The table comes from immuneACCESS by way of TCRdb, which keeps in-frame sequences with V and J called. Part of the clones is missing from these tables; in studies checked, under half for an unresolved V gene and the rest for unknown reasons. Across this sample there are around 66,000 clones, with over 70% seen only once. Jointly, the top ten make up over 2% of the sample. The sequences come from CD4+ T cells from PBMCs cultured without peptide, collected after COVID-19 vaccination. These receptors were collected from a human donor who received a COVID-19 vaccine.

The chain uses TRBV4-3 and TRBJ1-3; tentatively, D is TRBD1 (6 bases). In germline, CDR1 is LGHNA, CDR2 YSLEER. V lost 4 bases to trimming and J lost 7 bases, with 20 bases between them. The CDR3 totals 16 residues. The CDR3 loop reads CASSPGGSAGANTIYF. Written as DNA, the CDR3 is TGCGCCAGCAGCCCGGGGGGCAGCGCCGGTGCGAACACCATATATTTT.

J is TRBJ1-5 and V is TRBV19, with 8 bases lining up with TRBD1. This CDR3 is built from 14 residues. Unmatched junction bases numbered 3, after V lost 7 bases and J lost 1 base. The V gene's germline CDR1 is LNHDA and CDR2 SQIVND (reference sequence). CDR3 residues: CASTRDRSNQPQHF. CDR3 in DNA: TGTGCCAGTACCCGGGACAGGAGCAATCAGCCCCAGCATTTT.

The chain has TRBV19 and TRBJ2-3, with TRBD2 identical over 8 bases. From germline, CDR1 is LNHDA and CDR2 SQIVND (reference sequence). The CDR3 has 14 amino acids. V shed 4 bases, J shed 4 bases, and the junction held 4 bases outside the gene matches. For the CDR3, the DNA is TGTGCCAGTAGTACTCCGGGGGGGGCAGATACGCAGTATTTT. It is translated as CASSTPGGADTQYF.

The chain couples TRBV2 to TRBJ1-5; unclear D gene. Deletions cut 7 bases from V and 3 bases from J, with 13 bases between. The CDR3 spans 14 residues. CDR1 and CDR2 from the germline V gene are SNHLY and FYNNEI. This CDR3 reads CASTGGGLNQPQHF. In nucleotides, the CDR3 is TGTGCCAGCACGGGAGGAGGGCTCAATCAGCCCCAGCATTTT.

This clone has just a few counts. The J gene is TRBJ1-1, the V gene TRBV6-5; D is unclear. Germline values: CDR1 MNHEY, CDR2 SVGAGI. V gave up 10 bases and J gave up 1 base, with 16 bases separating them. The CDR3 contains 14 residues. The CDR3 sequence: CATKRSVGNTEAFF. The CDR3 bases are TGTGCCACCAAACGGTCGGTCGGGAACACTGAAGCTTTCTTT.

The CDR3 DNA follows: TGTGCCAGCAGCCAAGATAGGGGCGGGACAGGGGGTTTTTTTAACTATGGCTACACCTTC. Translating it yields CASSQDRGGTGGFFNYGYTF. This sequence joins TRBV4-2 and TRBJ1-2, with 11 bases that match TRBD1. Germline values: CDR1 LGHNA, CDR2 YNFKEQ. The junction had 13 bases not matched to a gene; V was cut back by 0 bases and J by 1 base. The CDR3 is 20 amino acids.

The rearrangement joins TRBV25-1 to TRBJ1-4, with D perhaps TRBD1 (6 bases). The V and J ends lost 5 bases and 2 bases respectively, with 12 bases between them. From germline, CDR1 is MGHDK and CDR2 SYGVNS. The CDR3 contains 15 residues. The CDR3 sequence: CASSHKGGTNEKLFF. CDR3 nucleotides: TGTGCCAGCAGTCATAAAGGGGGGACTAATGAAAAACTGTTTTTT.

The chain joins TRBV18 to TRBJ1-5; D uncertain. Germline V gives CDR1 KGHSH, CDR2 LQKENI. The V and J ends lost 3 bases and 11 bases respectively, with 11 bases between them. The CDR3 runs 12 residues. The CDR3 DNA reads as TGTGCCAGCTCACCGAACTCTCGGGCCCAGCATTTT. Translated: CASSPNSRAQHF.

J is TRBJ2-3 and V is TRBV3-1 (or the pseudogene TRBV3-2); perhaps TRBD1 as D (5 bases). CDR1 and CDR2 (germline): LGHDT, YNNKEL (reference sequence). This CDR3 is built from 17 residues. V lost 0 bases, J lost 0 bases, and 13 bases lay in between. The CDR3 sequence: CASSQEVRQISTDTQYF. The CDR3 DNA follows: TGTGCCAGCAGCCAAGAGGTTCGACAGATTAGCACAGATACGCAGTATTTT.

This clone was recorded only once. The V and J genes are TRBV7-2 and TRBJ2-1; 8 bases align to TRBD2. The CDR3 covers 16 residues. Germline CDR1 reads SGHTA; CDR2 reads FQGNSA. V dropped 5 bases and J dropped 0; count of bases not matched to a gene: 6. This CDR3 is CASSLHSGTSYNEQFF. Here the CDR3 DNA reads TGTGCCAGCAGCCTACATAGCGGGACCTCCTACAATGAGCAGTTCTTC.

This clone was picked up one time. The chain recombines TRBV19 with TRBJ1-4; D perhaps matches TRBD1 (5 bases). Trimming removed 2 bases from V and 8 bases from J, with 15 bases in between. CDR3 length equals 15 residues. The germline V gene has CDR1 LNHDA and CDR2 SQIVND (reference sequence). The CDR3 nucleotides are TGTGCCAGTAGTATAAATGCGGGGGTAGACGAAAAACTGTTTTTT. Its translation is CASSINAGVDEKLFF.